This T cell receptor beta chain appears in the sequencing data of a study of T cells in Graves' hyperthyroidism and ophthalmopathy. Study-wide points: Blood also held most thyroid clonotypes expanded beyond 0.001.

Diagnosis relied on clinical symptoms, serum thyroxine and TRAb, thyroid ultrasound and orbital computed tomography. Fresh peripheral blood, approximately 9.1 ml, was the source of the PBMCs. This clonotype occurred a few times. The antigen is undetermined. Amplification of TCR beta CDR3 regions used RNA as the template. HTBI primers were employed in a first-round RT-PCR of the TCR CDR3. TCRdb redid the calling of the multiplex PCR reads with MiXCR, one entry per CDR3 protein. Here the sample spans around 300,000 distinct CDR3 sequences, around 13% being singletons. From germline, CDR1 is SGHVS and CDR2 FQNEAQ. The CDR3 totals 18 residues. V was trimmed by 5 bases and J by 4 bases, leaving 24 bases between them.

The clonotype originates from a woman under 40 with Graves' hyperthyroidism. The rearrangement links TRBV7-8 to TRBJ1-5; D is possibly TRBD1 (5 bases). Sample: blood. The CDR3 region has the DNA TGTGCCAGCAGCCCCTTAAATATGGGGGGTCGATGGAATCAGCCCCAGCATTTT. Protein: CASSPLNMGGRWNQPQHF.